The clone carrying this T cell receptor beta chain is labeled as medium-sized. These data are taken from a study of blood T cell repertoires in COVID-19. Study details: The United States, Italy and Spain were the sources of the acute and convalescent COVID-19 samples. Nucleic acid was either cDNA or gDNA, and it came from T cells, B-cell-depleted T cells, or PBMCs.

Authors' data handling: Scientists estimated how many nucleated cells there were by amplifying reference gene primers. Assay used: immunoSEQ multiplex PCR; TCRdb lists only in-frame clones, some missing. D and trimming were read from the DNA, whereas the V and J calls and clone size are those reported in that table. The sample contains about 180,000 clones, roughly 80% of which appear only once. The V gene end was trimmed by 5 bases and the J gene end by 3 bases; junction bases not matched to a gene: 14. From germline, CDR1 is PRHDT and CDR2 FYEKMQ (reference sequence). CDR3 size: 20 residues. The sequenced material came from peripheral blood. The sequence derives from a woman in her seventies with COVID-19, enrolled during active disease. V gene TRBV13 combines with J gene TRBJ2-1; the match to TRBD2 covers 15 bases. CDR3 in amino acids: CASSRSRGLAGGPIYNEQFF. CDR3 in DNA: TGTGCCAGCAGCCGGTCCAGGGGACTAGCGGGAGGTCCTATCTACAATGAGCAGTTCTTC.